The rows below give T cell receptor beta chains drawn from one sample of a study of CD4 T cells in relation to SARS-CoV-2 and coronaviruses. Using immunoSEQ multiplex PCR, the repertoire was profiled, and TCRdb retains in-frame clones only, with some absent. The repertoire holds roughly 20,000 clones, with 60% to 75% as singletons. Their antigen targets remain unknown. The sample consisted of CD4+ T cells from PBMCs, cultured in vitro. These receptors were taken from a human donor in good health. The CDR3 runs from the conserved cysteine through the conserved F or W. A D gene is named only where the DNA matches it firmly. Where a row states a size, it is once, few, many or the class of an expanded clone; other rows omit it.

clone_size: .
d_call: .
v_call: TRBV11-1
j_call: TRBJ2-7
cdr3_nt: TGTGCCAGCAGCTTAGGTAACGAGCAGTACTTC
cdr3_aa: CASSLGNEQYF

clone_size: .
d_call: .
v_call: TRBV24-1
j_call: TRBJ2-5
cdr3_nt: TGTGCCACCAGTGATTGGGGGGACAGTCGGTGGGAGACCCAGTACTTC
cdr3_aa: CATSDWGDSRWETQYF

clone_size: .
d_call: TRBD1
v_call: TRBV10-2
j_call: TRBJ1-5
cdr3_nt: TGCGCCAGCAGACAGGGGGATATGGGTAGCAATCAGCCCCAGCATTTT
cdr3_aa: CASRQGDMGSNQPQHF

clone_size: .
d_call: TRBD1
v_call: TRBV27
j_call: TRBJ1-2
cdr3_nt: TGTGCCAGCAGTCCCTCAGGGGGAGGCTACACCTTC
cdr3_aa: CASSPSGGGYTF

clone_size: .
d_call: TRBD2
v_call: TRBV19
j_call: TRBJ2-1
cdr3_nt: TGTGCCAGTAGTACACTCCGGGGGGGCCTACGATGGGAGCAGTTCTTC
cdr3_aa: CASSTLRGGLRWEQFF

clone_size: .
d_call: TRBD1
v_call: TRBV4-1
j_call: TRBJ2-6
cdr3_nt: TGCGCCAGCAGCCAACCCGGGACAGAGGTCTCTGGGGCCAACGTCCTGACTTTC
cdr3_aa: CASSQPGTEVSGANVLTF

clone_size: .
d_call: .
v_call: TRBV6-1
j_call: TRBJ2-3
cdr3_nt: TGTGCCAGCAGTGAAGGGGAAACAGATACGCAGTATTTT
cdr3_aa: CASSEGETDTQYF

clone_size: .
d_call: TRBD1
v_call: TRBV2
j_call: TRBJ1-2
cdr3_nt: TGTGCCAGCAGTGGAGGGTCTGCGGGACAGATCTATGGCTACACCTTC
cdr3_aa: CASSGGSAGQIYGYTF

clone_size: .
d_call: TRBD1
v_call: TRBV6-4
j_call: TRBJ2-2
cdr3_nt: TGTGCCAGCAGTGACGGGACAGGGGAAACCGGGGAGCTGTTTTTT
cdr3_aa: CASSDGTGETGELFF

clone_size: .
d_call: .
v_call: TRBV6-1
j_call: TRBJ2-7
cdr3_nt: TGTGCCAGCAGTGAGTACCTCAGCTCCTACGAGCAGTACTTC
cdr3_aa: CASSEYLSSYEQYF

clone_size: .
d_call: .
v_call: TRBV7-6
j_call: TRBJ1-5
cdr3_nt: TGTGCCAGCAGCCCCCGAAGTACGGGTGGCAATCAGCCCCAGCATTTT
cdr3_aa: CASSPRSTGGNQPQHF

clone_size: .
d_call: TRBD1
v_call: TRBV6-2/TRBV6-3
j_call: TRBJ1-2
cdr3_nt: TGTGCCAGCAGTTACGACAGGGGCTATGACTACACCTTC
cdr3_aa: CASSYDRGYDYTF

clone_size: once
d_call: TRBD2
v_call: TRBV11-3
j_call: TRBJ2-1
cdr3_nt: TGTGCCAGCAGCTCATCTAGCGGCCGTGAGCAGTTCTTC
cdr3_aa: CASSSSSGREQFF

clone_size: .
d_call: TRBD2
v_call: TRBV2
j_call: TRBJ2-5
cdr3_nt: TGTGCCAGCGGGGGGGAAGCGGGGGAAGAGACCCAGTACTTC
cdr3_aa: CASGGEAGEETQYF

clone_size: .
d_call: .
v_call: TRBV11-2
j_call: TRBJ2-4
cdr3_nt: TGTGCCAGCAGCTTAGAGTGGATGGGGAAGGCCAAAAACATTCAGTACTTC
cdr3_aa: CASSLEWMGKAKNIQYF

clone_size: .
d_call: .
v_call: TRBV10-3
j_call: TRBJ1-1
cdr3_nt: TGTGCCATCAGTGAGTCGGGGGAATTGAACACTGAAGCTTTCTTT
cdr3_aa: CAISESGELNTEAFF

clone_size: .
d_call: .
v_call: TRBV18
j_call: TRBJ2-5
cdr3_nt: TGTGCCAGCTCACCAAGAACCGTAGGGACCCAGTACTTC
cdr3_aa: CASSPRTVGTQYF

clone_size: .
d_call: .
v_call: TRBV12-3/TRBV12-4
j_call: TRBJ1-1
cdr3_nt: TGTGCCAGCGGCCAAGCGGTTGTCGGTGGAGCTTTCTTT
cdr3_aa: CASGQAVVGGAFF

clone_size: .
d_call: TRBD2
v_call: TRBV2
j_call: TRBJ2-1
cdr3_nt: TGTGCCAGCAGGCTTAGCGGGGCCTTGGATGAGCAGTTCTTC
cdr3_aa: CASRLSGALDEQFF

clone_size: few
d_call: .
v_call: TRBV5-6
j_call: TRBJ1-1
cdr3_nt: TGTGCCAGCAGCTTTCGGGCCCCTTTGAACACTGAAGCTTTCTTT
cdr3_aa: CASSFRAPLNTEAFF

clone_size: few
d_call: .
v_call: TRBV30
j_call: TRBJ2-7
cdr3_nt: TGTGCCTGGAGTGTACGGTCAGGGGCTAGCTCCTACGAGCAGTACTTC
cdr3_aa: CAWSVRSGASSYEQYF

clone_size: .
d_call: .
v_call: TRBV30
j_call: TRBJ1-3
cdr3_nt: TGTGCCTGGAGGGACCCCCGGGGAGGGCCAGGAAACACCATATATTTT
cdr3_aa: CAWRDPRGGPGNTIYF

clone_size: few
d_call: TRBD1
v_call: TRBV18
j_call: TRBJ2-5
cdr3_nt: TGTGCCAGCTCACCACCAACAGGGGGCTCAGAGACCCAGTACTTC
cdr3_aa: CASSPPTGGSETQYF

clone_size: once
d_call: TRBD1
v_call: TRBV14
j_call: TRBJ1-1
cdr3_nt: TGTGCCAGCAGCGGAACCGGGACAGGGGGGATGGTGATGAACACTGAAGCTTTCTTT
cdr3_aa: CASSGTGTGGMVMNTEAFF

clone_size: few
d_call: TRBD2
v_call: TRBV2
j_call: TRBJ2-1
cdr3_nt: TGTGCCAGCAGTGATATCCAGACTAGCGGGAGGGACAATGAGCAGTTCTTC
cdr3_aa: CASSDIQTSGRDNEQFF

clone_size: .
d_call: TRBD1
v_call: TRBV19
j_call: TRBJ2-1
cdr3_nt: TGTGCCAGTAGTATATGGTCACAGGGGGGCTACAATGAGCAGTTCTTC
cdr3_aa: CASSIWSQGGYNEQFF

clone_size: .
d_call: .
v_call: TRBV5-1
j_call: TRBJ1-5
cdr3_nt: TGCGCCAGCAGCTTGGATGCGTCTGGCAATCAGCCCCAGCATTTT
cdr3_aa: CASSLDASGNQPQHF

clone_size: .
d_call: TRBD1
v_call: TRBV5-1
j_call: TRBJ2-1
cdr3_nt: TGCGCCAGCAGCTGGGACAGCCTATACAATGAGCAGTTCTTC
cdr3_aa: CASSWDSLYNEQFF